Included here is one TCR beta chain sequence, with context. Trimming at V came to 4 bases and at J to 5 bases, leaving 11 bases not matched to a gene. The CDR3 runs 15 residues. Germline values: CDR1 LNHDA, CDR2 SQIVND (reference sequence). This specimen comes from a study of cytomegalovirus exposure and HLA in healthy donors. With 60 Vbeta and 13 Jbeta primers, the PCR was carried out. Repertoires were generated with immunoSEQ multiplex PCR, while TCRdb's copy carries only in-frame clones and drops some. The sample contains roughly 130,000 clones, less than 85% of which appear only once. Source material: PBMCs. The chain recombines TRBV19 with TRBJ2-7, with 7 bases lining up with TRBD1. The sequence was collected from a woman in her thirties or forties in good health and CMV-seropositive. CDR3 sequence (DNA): TGTGCCAGTAGTAATAGCTACAGGGGTGGGCACGAGCAGTACTTC. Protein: CASSNSYRGGHEQYF. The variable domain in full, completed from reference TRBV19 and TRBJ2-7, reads DGGITQSPKYLFRKEGQNVTLSCEQNLNHDAMYWYRQDPGQGLRLIYYSQIVNDFQKGDIAEGYSVSREKKESFPLTVTSAQKNPTAFYLCASSNSYRGGHEQYFGPGTRLTVT.